A single sample gave rise to the 28 T cell receptor beta chains below, sequenced in a study of radiotherapy plus CTLA-4 blockade in lung cancer. Clones were sequenced by immunoSEQ multiplex PCR, and TCRdb holds only the in-frame ones, with some missing. The sample lists 77,000 or so clones; over 65% were seen once. The input for sequencing was peripheral blood, taken from a patient treated with radiotherapy plus ipilimumab. The receptor source for this set is a human donor with non-small cell lung cancer whose response to radiotherapy plus ipilimumab could not be evaluated.

The rearrangement uses TRBV28 and TRBJ1-4; the D is unclear. Germline assignment: CDR1 MDHEN and CDR2 SYDVKM. V lost 6 bases and J 4 bases, leaving 12 bases between the germline ends. The CDR3 is 14 residues long. For the CDR3, the DNA is TGTGCCAGCAGCCGTTGGCAGGATAATGAAAAACTGTTTTTT. This translates into CASSRWQDNEKLFF.

The chain links TRBV30 to TRBJ1-1, with D perhaps TRBD1 (6 bases). Deletions cut 2 bases from V and 3 bases from J, with 10 bases between. Germline V gives CDR1 GTSNPN, CDR2 SVGIG (reference sequence). The CDR3 covers 13 residues. CDR3: CAWSLAGDTEAFF. Here the CDR3 DNA reads TGTGCCTGGAGTCTCGCAGGGGACACTGAAGCTTTCTTT.

Only a few counts were recorded for this clone. The V and J genes are TRBV4-2 and TRBJ1-1; TRBD1 matches 7 bases. The germline V gene has CDR1 LGHNA and CDR2 YNFKEQ. The CDR3 covers 14 residues. V lost 3 bases to trimming and J lost 1 base; unmatched junction nucleotides: 2. CDR3 region: CASSQDRTNTEAFF. CDR3 DNA sequence: TGTGCCAGCAGCCAGGACAGGACGAACACTGAAGCTTTCTTT.

V is TRBV30 and J is TRBJ2-2; TRBD1 matches 8 bases. V shed 5 bases and J 1 base; nucleotides not matched to a gene: 3. Germline loops: CDR1 GTSNPN, CDR2 SVGIG (reference sequence). This CDR3 has 14 residues. CDR3 bases: TGTGCCTGGCGGACAGGGCTGAACACCGGGGAGCTGTTTTTT. Amino acid sequence: CAWRTGLNTGELFF.

This CDR3 reads CASSRGLGYNEQFF. The DNA for the CDR3 is TGCGCCAGCAGCCGAGGACTAGGGTACAATGAGCAGTTCTTC. The rearrangement joins TRBV4-1 to TRBJ2-1; 7 bases match TRBD2. Germline CDR1 reads MGHRA; CDR2 reads YSYEKL. Losses at the gene ends were 4 bases for V and 4 bases for J; bases not matched to a gene: 4. CDR3 length: 14 residues.

There are a few counts of this clone. This chain uses TRBV29-1 with TRBJ2-5; 8 bases agree with TRBD1. Trimming at V came to 3 bases and at J to 4 bases, leaving 4 bases not matched to a gene. The germline V gene has CDR1 SQVTM and CDR2 ANQGSEA. The CDR3 has 13 residues. The CDR3, as DNA: TGCAGCGTTGACAGGGGGCTACGAGAGACCCAGTACTTC. It is translated as CSVDRGLRETQYF.

V usage is TRBV6-6 and J usage is TRBJ2-5, with D possibly being TRBD2 (6 bases). With 2 bases removed from V and 0 bases from J, the gap between germline ends came to 10 bases. There are 15 residues in the CDR3. CDR1 is MNHNY, CDR2 SVGAGI, per germline (reference sequence). CDR3 sequence (DNA): TGTGCCAGCAGTTACGGCGGGATTAACCAAGAGACCCAGTACTTC. Translation: CASSYGGINQETQYF.

This chain uses TRBV7-3 with TRBJ2-3; 10 nucleotides agree with TRBD2. V lost 2 bases to trimming and J lost 1 base; unmatched junction nucleotides: 3. Germline V gives CDR1 SGHTA, CDR2 FQGTGA. The CDR3 runs to 16 residues. The CDR3 DNA reads as TGTGCCAGCAGCTTAGCTCTAGCGGGGGGCACAGATACGCAGTATTTT. Encoded protein: CASSLALAGGTDTQYF.

The V and J genes are TRBV4-3 and TRBJ2-2; no clear D. The V and J ends lost 1 base and 5 bases respectively, with 11 bases between them. This CDR3 is 15 amino acids long. Per germline, CDR1 LGHNA and CDR2 YSLEER. The CDR3 DNA follows: TGCGCCAGCAGCCAAGTCCTAGATCAAACCGGGGAGCTGTTTTTT. It encodes CASSQVLDQTGELFF.

The rearrangement links TRBV19 to TRBJ2-7; 8 bases fit TRBD2. V lost 4 bases, J lost 6 bases, and 8 bases stayed unmatched. CDR3 length: 14 amino acids. Germline V lookup: CDR1 LNHDA, CDR2 SQIVND (reference sequence). CDR3 residues: CASSTGTRFGEQYF. The DNA for the CDR3 is TGTGCCAGTAGTACCGGGACTAGATTTGGCGAGCAGTACTTC.

The rearrangement joins TRBV5-1 to TRBJ2-1; tentative D call: TRBD2 (5 bases). The germline V gene encodes CDR1 SGHRS and CDR2 YFSETQ. The CDR3 consists of 17 residues. With 2 bases removed from V and 1 base from J, the gap between germline ends came to 16 bases. In nucleotides, the CDR3 is TGCGCCAGCAGCTTCCGTTGGGGAGCTAATTCCTACAATGAGCAGTTCTTC. It is translated as CASSFRWGANSYNEQFF.

A few counts support this clone. The chain couples TRBV6-6 to TRBJ1-6; TRBD1 matches at 9 bases. The CDR3 contains 15 residues. CDR1 and CDR2 (germline): MNHNY, SVGAGI (reference sequence). V lost 6 bases, J lost 8 bases, and 8 bases stayed unmatched. Here the CDR3 DNA reads TGTGCCAGCAGACAGGGGGCTTCAGATTATTCACCCCTCCACTTT. Amino acids: CASRQGASDYSPLHF.

The table lists this clone with a few counts. J is TRBJ2-1 and V is TRBV9; TRBD1 agrees at 8 bases. J gave up 6 bases and V 0 bases, and 5 bases lay outside the gene matches. Germline V gene sequence: CDR1 SGDLS, CDR2 YYNGEE. The CDR3 loop spans 15 amino acids. CDR3 nucleotides: TGTGCCAGCAGCGTAGGGTGGGGACAGGCCAATGAGCAGTTCTTC. Protein sequence: CASSVGWGQANEQFF.

This chain uses TRBV5-1 with TRBJ2-1, with D possibly matching TRBD2 (6 bases). The CDR3 covers 15 residues. Germline V CDR1 and CDR2: SGHRS, YFSETQ. V lost 5 bases and J lost 0, with 12 bases in between. CDR3 in DNA: TGCGCCAGCAGATATACTAGCAGCTCCTACAATGAGCAGTTCTTC. As protein: CASRYTSSSYNEQFF. Together with reference TRBV5-1 and TRBJ2-1, the CDR3 gives the full variable domain: KAGVTQTPRYLIKTRGQQVTLSCSPISGHRSVSWYQQTPGQGLQFLFEYFSETQRNKGNFPGRFSGRQFSNSRSEMNVSTLELGDSALYLCASRYTSSSYNEQFFGPGTRLTVL.

This chain links TRBV25-1 with TRBJ2-4; 7 bases line up with TRBD1. This CDR3 is built from 15 residues. Germline CDR1 and CDR2: MGHDK and SYGVNS. The CDR3 DNA reads TGTGCTACAGGGACAGAACTTTATGCCAAAAACATTCAGTACTTC. Its translation is CATGTELYAKNIQYF.

The chain uses TRBV19 and TRBJ1-1; the D is unclear. Germline V gene lookup returns CDR1 LNHDA and CDR2 SQIVND (reference sequence). Deletions cut 3 bases from V and 1 base from J, with 9 bases between. This CDR3 is built from 14 residues. The chain's CDR3 is CASSITGKNTEAFF. In DNA form, the CDR3 reads TGTGCCAGTAGTATCACGGGAAAGAACACTGAAGCTTTCTTT.

The rearrangement uses TRBV11-3 and TRBJ1-1; a possible D gene is TRBD1 (6 bases). V was pared by 2 bases and J by 6 bases, with 16 bases between. Per germline, CDR1 SGHNT and CDR2 YENEEA. The CDR3 has 15 residues. The CDR3, as DNA: TGTGCCAGCAGCTTATCGGGGGGGGCGGCACCTGAAGCTTTCTTT. Translating gives CASSLSGGAAPEAFF.

This clone was observed a handful of times. V and J are TRBV13 and TRBJ2-3; a weak D match, TRBD1 (5 bases). Germline V gene data show CDR1 as PRHDT and CDR2 as FYEKMQ (reference sequence). V lost 3 bases to trimming and J lost 5 bases, with 15 bases between them. The CDR3 covers 15 residues. The DNA of the CDR3 is TGTGCCAGCAGCTTGAGGTCAGGGATTCAAGATACGCAGTATTTT. Encoded protein: CASSLRSGIQDTQYF.

In DNA form, the CDR3 reads TGTGCCTCCTCCGGGACAGAGGGGGACACCATATATTTT. It translates to CASSGTEGDTIYF. The chain uses TRBV4-2 and TRBJ1-3; 7 nucleotides agree with TRBD1. The germline CDR1 and CDR2 sequences are LGHNA and YNFKEQ. The CDR3 has 13 amino acids. The V segment lost 11 bases and the J segment 8 bases; nucleotides outside the gene matches: 12.

CDR3: CASSQRQGDEQYF. The CDR3 DNA sequence: TGCGCCAGCAGCCAGAGACAGGGCGACGAGCAGTACTTC. The chain couples TRBV4-1 to TRBJ2-7, with 7 nucleotides matching TRBD1. Germline trimming cut 3 bases from V and 5 bases from J; bases unmatched to any gene: 4. CDR1 is MGHRA and CDR2 is YSYEKL in the germline V gene. This CDR3 has 13 amino acids.

The chain employs TRBV6-1 and TRBJ1-2; 9 bases match TRBD1. The V gene's germline CDR1 is MNHNS and CDR2 SASEGT. The CDR3 contains 14 residues. J was trimmed by 2 bases and V by 6 bases; bases with no gene match: 4. CDR3 protein: CASRNRGPNYGYTF. CDR3 in DNA: TGTGCCAGCAGGAACAGGGGGCCCAACTATGGCTACACCTTC.

The chain couples TRBV7-2 to TRBJ1-5, with D tentatively TRBD1 (5 bases). Germline V lookup: CDR1 SGHTA, CDR2 FQGNSA. The CDR3 extends over 13 amino acids. V was trimmed by 4 bases and J by 5 bases, leaving 9 bases between them. CDR3 nucleotides: TGTGCCAGCAGCTCCCAGGGTGATCAGCCCCAGCATTTT. Translating it yields CASSSQGDQPQHF.

This clone came up once. V and J are TRBV18 and TRBJ1-2, with 7 bases that match TRBD1. V dropped 3 bases and J dropped 5; count of bases not matched to a gene: 6. In germline, CDR1 is KGHSH, CDR2 LQKENI. The CDR3 has 14 residues. CDR3 bases: TGTGCCAGCTCACCGGGACAGACATCATATGGCTACACCTTC. Encoded protein: CASSPGQTSYGYTF.

CDR3 coding DNA: TGTGCCAGCTCACCGGGGGGAAGGACCGATACGCAGTATTTT. Translated, it gives CASSPGGRTDTQYF. The V and J genes are TRBV18 and TRBJ2-3; a possible D gene is TRBD2 (6 bases). Trimming pared 3 bases from V and 6 bases from J, leaving 13 bases between. The CDR3 is 14 residues long. The germline V gene encodes CDR1 KGHSH and CDR2 LQKENI.

The V and J genes are TRBV5-1 and TRBJ2-3; 12 bases align to TRBD2. This CDR3 comprises 17 residues. The trim removed 4 bases at V and 4 bases at J, leaving 10 bases unmatched. Germline-derived CDR1 and CDR2 are SGHRS and YFSETQ. The CDR3 DNA reads TGCGCCAGCAGCCTAGAGGCTAGCGGGAGGGCCTCAGATACGCAGTATTTT. Its translation is CASSLEASGRASDTQYF.

The chain links TRBV5-1 to TRBJ1-6; tentatively, D is TRBD1 (5 bases). Between the trimmed V and J ends, which lost 0 bases and 0 bases, there was a span of 13 bases. Germline CDR1 SGHRS, CDR2 YFSETQ. This CDR3 contains 18 residues. CDR3 in amino acids: CASSLVGHRSSYNSPLHF. The CDR3 bases are TGCGCCAGCAGCTTGGTAGGACATCGGAGCTCCTATAATTCACCCCTCCACTTT.

J is TRBJ2-7 and V is TRBV11-1, with 7 positions matching TRBD2. Germline V gene data show CDR1 as SGHAT and CDR2 as FQDESV (reference sequence). CDR3 length: 16 amino acids. The junction had 15 bases not matched to a gene; V was cut back by 4 bases and J by 6 bases. The CDR3 coding sequence is TGTGCCAGCAGCTCCTCCCTCTGGGGGGGAATGCGCGAGCAGTACTTC. Translation: CASSSSLWGGMREQYF.

This rearrangement joins TRBV6-6 to TRBJ2-1, with D perhaps TRBD1 (5 bases). Per germline, CDR1 MNHNY and CDR2 SVGAGI (reference sequence). Trimming removed 6 bases at V and 4 bases at J, with 13 bases between. CDR3 length: 14 amino acids. The CDR3 DNA reads TGTGCCAGCAGGGGGCAGCAAGATTACAATGAGCAGTTCTTC. Encoded protein: CASRGQQDYNEQFF.